The 22 T cell receptor beta chains presented below share a single source sample, sequenced in a study of cytomegalovirus exposure and HLA in healthy donors. The PCR employed 60 Vbeta primers together with 13 Jbeta primers. The data were produced by immunoSEQ multiplex PCR, yet TCRdb's version contains in-frame clones alone and is incomplete. This sample's table reports roughly 73,000 clones. Sequencing was performed on PBMCs. Every receptor here comes from a female donor in good health and CMV-seropositive.

The rearrangement joins TRBV4-1 to TRBJ2-2, with D possibly TRBD1 on 5 matching bases. Trimming cost V 7 bases and J 1 base, with 13 bases left between them. This CDR3 has 15 amino acids. Germline CDR1 MGHRA, CDR2 YSYEKL. The CDR3 loop is CASTPGQGNTGELFF. CDR3 DNA: TGCGCCAGCACCCCCGGGCAGGGGAACACCGGGGAGCTGTTTTTT.

V usage is TRBV15 and J usage is TRBJ2-1; the D gene is possibly TRBD1 (5 bases). V was cut by 7 bases and J by 4 bases, with 11 bases left in between. The length of the CDR3 is 13 residues. The germline gives CDR1 LNHNV, CDR2 YYDKDF (reference sequence). The CDR3 here is CATKLRGYNEQFF. The CDR3 region has the DNA TGTGCCACCAAGTTAAGGGGATACAATGAGCAGTTCTTC.

V is TRBV28 and J is TRBJ2-5; 9 bases align to TRBD1. The CDR3 is made up of 16 amino acids. Unmatched junction bases numbered 12, after V lost 6 bases and J lost 4 bases. The germline CDR1 and CDR2 sequences are MDHEN and SYDVKM. The CDR3 loop is CASRPGTGLRPETQYF. DNA for the CDR3: TGTGCCAGCAGACCCGGGACAGGGTTGAGGCCAGAGACCCAGTACTTC.

V and J are TRBV28 and TRBJ1-2, with 8 bases aligning to TRBD1. CDR3 length: 14 amino acids. Trimming removed 5 bases from V and 2 bases from J; junction bases left unmatched: 4. The germline CDR1 and CDR2 sequences are MDHEN and SYDVKM. The CDR3 loop reads CASSTQGVNYGYTF. The DNA of the CDR3 is TGTGCCAGCAGTACACAGGGGGTCAACTATGGCTACACCTTC.

The chain links TRBV11-2 to TRBJ2-7; D might be TRBD2 (5 bases). This CDR3 is built from 13 residues. With 5 bases removed from V and 0 bases from J, the gap between germline ends came to 8 bases. CDR1 is SGHAT, CDR2 FQNNGV, per germline. CDR3 DNA: TGTGCCAGCAGCGACTATAGCTCCTACGAGCAGTACTTC. This encodes CASSDYSSYEQYF.

The chain is built from TRBV20-1 and TRBJ2-7, with TRBD2 as a possible D gene (5 bases). The germline V gene encodes CDR1 DFQATT and CDR2 SNEGSKA (reference sequence). The CDR3 extends over 11 amino acids. The ends were cut back, 6 bases at V and 4 bases at J, with 10 bases in the middle. CDR3 residues: CSALAAYEQYF. In DNA, the CDR3 is TGCAGTGCGCTAGCAGCTTACGAGCAGTACTTC.

The rearrangement joins TRBV30 to TRBJ2-5, with TRBD1 identical over 9 bases. Germline V gene lookup returns CDR1 GTSNPN and CDR2 SVGIG (reference sequence). V lost 3 bases to trimming and J lost 11 bases; unmatched junction nucleotides: 13. This CDR3 has 14 amino acids. The CDR3 reads CAWSKRDRVREQYF. The CDR3 region has the DNA TGTGCCTGGAGCAAACGGGACAGGGTGAGGGAGCAGTACTTC.

The chain links TRBV4-3 to TRBJ1-3, with 7 bases that match TRBD1. V lost 2 bases, J lost 2 bases, and 6 bases stayed unmatched. This CDR3 is 16 amino acids long. Germline V lookup: CDR1 LGHNA, CDR2 YSLEER. CDR3 residues: CASSQTPTGTGNTIYF. DNA for the CDR3: TGCGCCAGCAGCCAAACCCCGACAGGGACTGGAAACACCATATATTTT.

V gene TRBV28 combines with J gene TRBJ1-2, with TRBD1 identical over 12 bases. V dropped 3 bases and J dropped 7; count of bases not matched to a gene: 9. Germline CDR1 MDHEN, CDR2 SYDVKM. CDR3 length: 16 residues. The CDR3 DNA is TGTGCCAGCAGTTTCCCTCCGGGACAGGGGGCAGTTGGCTACACCTTC. The encoded protein is CASSFPPGQGAVGYTF.

The chain uses TRBV9 and TRBJ1-3; D unresolved. V was shortened by 0 bases and J by 0 bases, with 4 bases between the two germline ends. Germline V gene sequence: CDR1 SGDLS, CDR2 YYNGEE. There are 14 residues in the CDR3. CDR3 sequence reads: CASSVVASGNTIYF. In DNA, the CDR3 is TGTGCCAGCAGCGTAGTGGCCTCTGGAAACACCATATATTTT.

This sequence joins TRBV7-2 and TRBJ1-3; possible D gene TRBD1, 5 bases. Between the trimmed V and J ends, which lost 8 bases and 4 bases, there was a span of 18 bases. There are 15 residues in the CDR3. The germline gives CDR1 SGHTA, CDR2 FQGNSA. In DNA form, the CDR3 reads TGTGCCAGCTTGCGAGCCAGGGCTTCCGGAAACACCATATATTTT. Translated: CASLRARASGNTIYF.

This sequence joins TRBV7-9 and TRBJ2-7, with unresolved D. Germline V CDR1 and CDR2: SEHNR, FQNEAQ (reference sequence). The V and J ends lost 7 bases and 0 bases respectively, with 7 bases between them. The CDR3 loop spans 12 amino acids. CDR3 sequence (DNA): TGTGCCAGCACCCGAGACTCCTACGAGCAGTACTTC. As protein: CASTRDSYEQYF. The variable domain in full, with the rest retrieved from reference TRBV7-9 and TRBJ2-7, is DTGVSQNPRHKITKRGQNVTFRCDPISEHNRLYWYRQTLGQGPEFLTYFQNEAQLEKSRLLSDRFSAERPKGSFSTLEIQRTEQGDSAMYLCASTRDSYEQYFGPGTRLTVT.

The CDR3 DNA reads as TGTGCCAGCAGCTTTTACCGGAGCTCCTACAATGAGCAGTTCTTC. As protein: CASSFYRSSYNEQFF. The chain recombines TRBV5-4 with TRBJ2-1; D gene uncertain. Trimming removed 2 bases at V and 0 bases at J, with 9 bases between. The CDR3 contains 15 residues. Germline CDR1 reads SGHNT; CDR2 reads YYREEE (reference sequence). The full variable domain, its missing parts supplied by reference TRBV5-4 and TRBJ2-1, is ETGVTQSPTHLIKTRGQQVTLRCSSQSGHNTVSWYQQALGQGPQFIFQYYREEENGRGNFPPRFSGLQFPNYSSELNVNALELDDSALYLCASSFYRSSYNEQFFGPGTRLTVL.

The V call is TRBV5-5, the J call TRBJ2-7, with a tentative D call TRBD1 (7 bases). The V end lost 1 base, the J end lost 5 bases, and 16 bases lay between the germline ends. The CDR3 has 15 amino acids. Germline V gene lookup returns CDR1 SGHKS and CDR2 YYEKEE (reference sequence). CDR3 coding DNA: TGTGCCAGCAGCTTGAGGGACAGCGGGCTCGACGAGCAGTACTTC. Translated, it gives CASSLRDSGLDEQYF.

The J gene is TRBJ2-1, the V gene TRBV7-8, with a tentative D call TRBD1 (6 bases). The CDR3 is made up of 16 amino acids. Per the germline V gene, CDR1 is SGHVS and CDR2 is FQNEAQ. V was pared by 3 bases and J by 6 bases, with 18 bases between. The CDR3 DNA reads TGTGCCAGCAGCTTGGGGGCAGGGGTGGCGCGCAATGAGCAGTTCTTC. It translates to CASSLGAGVARNEQFF.

The chain couples TRBV19 to TRBJ2-1, with 12 bases lining up with TRBD2. V lost 5 bases to trimming and J lost 0 bases; unmatched junction nucleotides: 17. The CDR3 length is 21 residues. Per germline, CDR1 LNHDA and CDR2 SQIVND (reference sequence). CDR3 nucleotides: TGTGCCAGTAGTGCCCGACCAAAGACTAGCGGGGGTTCTAGCTCCTACAATGAGCAGTTCTTC. Translated, it gives CASSARPKTSGGSSSYNEQFF.

The chain has TRBV14 and TRBJ1-2; D gene uncertain. Trimming shortened V by 2 bases and J by 2 bases, and 3 bases separated the two germline ends. The CDR3 has 12 residues. Germline V gene sequence: CDR1 SGHDN, CDR2 FVKESK. CDR3 in DNA: TGTGCCAGCAGCCAACAGAACTATGGCTACACCTTC. Translation gives CASSQQNYGYTF.

This rearrangement joins TRBV27 to TRBJ2-5, with 10 bases fitting TRBD1. Per the germline V gene, CDR1 is MNHEY and CDR2 is SMNVEV (reference sequence). The CDR3 extends over 14 amino acids. Trimming cost V 3 bases and J 4 bases; bases outside gene matches: 2. The CDR3 loop reads CASSFGDRGETQYF. The CDR3 region has the DNA TGTGCCAGCAGTTTCGGGGACAGGGGAGAGACCCAGTACTTC.

The chain is built from TRBV11-2 and TRBJ1-5; weak D call: TRBD1 (6 bases). Deletions cut 5 bases from V and 5 bases from J, with 16 bases between. The germline V gene encodes CDR1 SGHAT and CDR2 FQNNGV. This CDR3 has 15 residues. CDR3 in DNA: TGTGCCAGCAGCCCGCAGCCAGGGGATGATCAGCCCCAGCATTTT. Translation gives CASSPQPGDDQPQHF.

The chain recombines TRBV11-2 with TRBJ1-1; TRBD1 agrees at 10 bases. The CDR3 runs to 16 residues. CDR1 is SGHAT, CDR2 FQNNGV, per germline. Losses at the gene ends were 0 bases for V and 0 bases for J; bases not matched to a gene: 1. CDR3 region: CASSLEGTGVNTEAFF. CDR3 DNA sequence: TGTGCCAGCAGCTTAGAGGGGACAGGGGTGAACACTGAAGCTTTCTTT.

The CDR3 nucleotides are TGTGCCAGCAGTTACGGAGACAGGGGGCCCGGGGAGCTGTTTTTT. Translated: CASSYGDRGPGELFF. The J gene is TRBJ2-2, the V gene TRBV6-6; 10 bases match TRBD1. The CDR3 is made up of 15 amino acids. Germline CDR1 and CDR2: MNHNY and SVGAGI (reference sequence). V gave up 2 bases and J gave up 6 bases; unmatched junction bases: 3.

The rearrangement joins TRBV7-9 to TRBJ2-7; 10 nucleotides line up with TRBD2. The CDR3 contains 17 residues. The ends lost 5 bases at V and 5 bases at J; junction bases unmatched: 15. CDR1 SEHNR and CDR2 FQNEAQ come from the germline V gene (reference sequence). CDR3: CASSPANPSGRRNEQYF. CDR3 DNA: TGTGCCAGCAGCCCGGCAAATCCTAGCGGGAGACGCAACGAGCAGTACTTC.